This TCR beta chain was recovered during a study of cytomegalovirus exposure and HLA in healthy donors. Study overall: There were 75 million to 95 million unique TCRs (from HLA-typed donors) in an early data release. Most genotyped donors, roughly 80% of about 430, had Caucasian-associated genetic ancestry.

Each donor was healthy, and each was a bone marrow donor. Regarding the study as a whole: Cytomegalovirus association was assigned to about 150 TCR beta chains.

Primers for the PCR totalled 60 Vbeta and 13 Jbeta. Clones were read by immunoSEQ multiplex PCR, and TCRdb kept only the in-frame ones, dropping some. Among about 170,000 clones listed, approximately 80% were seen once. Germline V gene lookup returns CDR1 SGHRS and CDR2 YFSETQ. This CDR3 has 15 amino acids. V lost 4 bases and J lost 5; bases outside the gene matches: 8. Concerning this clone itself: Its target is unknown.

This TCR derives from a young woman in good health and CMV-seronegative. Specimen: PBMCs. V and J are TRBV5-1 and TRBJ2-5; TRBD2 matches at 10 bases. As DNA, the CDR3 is TGCGCCAGCAGCCCCCAAGCGGGAGGGCCGGAGACCCAGTACTTC. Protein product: CASSPQAGGPETQYF. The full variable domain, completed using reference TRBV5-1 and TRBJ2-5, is KAGVTQTPRYLIKTRGQQVTLSCSPISGHRSVSWYQQTPGQGLQFLFEYFSETQRNKGNFPGRFSGRQFSNSRSEMNVSTLELGDSALYLCASSPQAGGPETQYFGPGTRLLVL.